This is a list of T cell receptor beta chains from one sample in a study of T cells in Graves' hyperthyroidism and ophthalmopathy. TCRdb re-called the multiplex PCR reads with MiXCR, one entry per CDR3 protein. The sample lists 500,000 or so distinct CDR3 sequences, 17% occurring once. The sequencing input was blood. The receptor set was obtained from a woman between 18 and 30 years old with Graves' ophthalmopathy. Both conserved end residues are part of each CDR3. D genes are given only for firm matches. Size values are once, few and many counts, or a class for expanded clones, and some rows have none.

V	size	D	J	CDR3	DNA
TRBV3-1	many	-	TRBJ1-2	CASSQDQWRDGYTF	TGTGCCAGCAGCCAAGATCAATGGAGGGATGGCTACACCTTC
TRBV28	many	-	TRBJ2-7	CASSLDRAYEQYF	TGTGCCAGCAGCTTAGATCGGGCCTACGAGCAGTACTTC
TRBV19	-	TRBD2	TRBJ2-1	CASSPGGLAEGWGEQFF	TGTGCCAGTAGTCCTGGCGGGCTAGCGGAGGGATGGGGTGAGCAGTTCTTC
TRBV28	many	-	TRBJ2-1	CASSYPADLSAEQFF	TGTGCCAGCAGTTATCCGGCAGATCTCTCAGCTGAGCAGTTCTTC
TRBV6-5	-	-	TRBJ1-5	CAGSYDRNSNQPQHF	TGTGCCGGCAGTTACGACAGAAATAGCAATCAGCCCCAGCATTTT
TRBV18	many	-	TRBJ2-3	CASSPRLGSTDTQYF	TGTGCCAGCTCACCACGATTAGGGAGCACAGATACGCAGTATTTT
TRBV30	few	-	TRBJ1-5	CAWRNSHSNQPQHF	TGTGCCTGGAGAAACAGTCATAGCAATCAGCCCCAGCATTTT
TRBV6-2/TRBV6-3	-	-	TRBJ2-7	CASSYLSSSYEQYF	TGTGCCAGCAGTTACCTGTCCAGCTCCTACGAGCAGTACTTC
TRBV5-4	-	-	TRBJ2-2	CASSLGELNTGELFF	TGTGCCAGCAGCTTGGGTGAGCTGAACACCGGGGAGCTGTTTTTT
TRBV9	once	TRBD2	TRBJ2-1	CASSAGGASGSLAYNEQFF	TGTGCCAGCAGCGCTGGGGGGGCTAGCGGGAGTCTCGCCTACAATGAGCAGTTCTTC
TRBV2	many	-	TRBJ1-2	CASTTPMGWEGYTF	TGTGCCAGCACCACCCCAATGGGCTGGGAAGGCTACACCTTC
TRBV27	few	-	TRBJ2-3	CASADGLTSSTDTQYF	TGTGCCAGTGCGGACGGTTTAACCTCTAGCACAGATACGCAGTATTTT
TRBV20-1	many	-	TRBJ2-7	CSASSGDVGEQYF	TGCAGTGCTAGTTCGGGGGACGTGGGCGAGCAGTACTTC
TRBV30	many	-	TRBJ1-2	CAWSVRSYGYTF	TGTGCCTGGAGTGTACGTTCGTATGGCTACACCTTC
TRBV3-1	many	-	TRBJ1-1	CASSQGAGSSGKAFF	TGTGCCAGCAGCCAAGGGGCAGGGTCAAGCGGTAAAGCTTTCTTT
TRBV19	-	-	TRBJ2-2	CASSSTIGRDGNTGELFF	TGTGCCAGTAGTTCCACTATAGGTCGGGACGGGAACACCGGGGAGCTGTTTTTT
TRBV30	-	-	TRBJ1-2	CAYPAERPGQRNYGYTF	TGTGCCTACCCGGCAGAACGTCCGGGACAAAGGAACTATGGCTACACCTTC
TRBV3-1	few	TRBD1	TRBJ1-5	CASSSGTGWGNQPQHF	TGTGCCAGCAGTTCCGGGACAGGGTGGGGCAATCAGCCCCAGCATTTT
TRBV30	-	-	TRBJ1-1	CAWSMPLGGPYEAFF	TGTGCCTGGAGTATGCCGTTGGGGGGCCCCTATGAAGCTTTCTTT
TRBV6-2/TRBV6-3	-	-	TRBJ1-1	CASRKGDLTNTEASF	TGTGCCAGCAGGAAGGGGGACTTGACGAACACTGAAGCTTCCTTT
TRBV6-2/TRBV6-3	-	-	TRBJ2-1	CASSYSSLAISSYNEQFF	TGTGCCAGCAGTTACTCGTCACTAGCTATAAGCTCCTACAATGAGCAGTTCTTC
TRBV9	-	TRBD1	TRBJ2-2	CASSEEEGQDGVAGELFF	TGTGCCAGCAGCGAAGAAGAAGGACAGGATGGTGTCGCCGGGGAGCTGTTTTTT
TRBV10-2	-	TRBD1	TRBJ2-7	CASSESGTGGYEQYF	TGCGCCAGCAGTGAGTCGGGGACAGGGGGATACGAGCAGTACTTC
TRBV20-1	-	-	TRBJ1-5	CSLIRTADRFGNQPQHF	TGCAGCTTAATCAGGACCGCTGACAGGTTTGGCAATCAGCCCCAGCATTTT
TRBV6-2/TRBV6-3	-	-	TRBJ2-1	CASSYSPASVDEQFF	TGTGCCAGCAGTTACTCACCAGCTAGCGTCGATGAGCAGTTCTTC
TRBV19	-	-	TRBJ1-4	CASKETSSNEKLFF	TGTGCCAGTAAAGAAACATCATCTAATGAAAAACTGTTTTTT
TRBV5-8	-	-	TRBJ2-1	CASSARDNRRNEQFF	TGTGCCAGCAGCGCCCGGGACAATCGTCGCAATGAGCAGTTCTTC
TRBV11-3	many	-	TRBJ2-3	CASSFYSTDTQYF	TGTGCCAGCAGCTTCTACTCCACAGATACGCAGTATTTT
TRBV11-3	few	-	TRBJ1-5	CASSLDRGRPGQPQHF	TGTGCCAGCAGCTTAGATCGCGGCAGGCCGGGGCAGCCCCAGCATTTT
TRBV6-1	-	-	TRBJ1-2	CASSVEIYGYTF	TGTGCCAGCAGTGTAGAGATTTATGGCTACACCTTC
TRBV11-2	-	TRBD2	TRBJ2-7	CASSLSLAGYYEQYF	TGTGCCAGCAGCTTATCGCTAGCGGGATACTACGAGCAGTACTTC
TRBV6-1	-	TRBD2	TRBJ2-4	CASSEVRGLAGGSKNIQYF	TGTGCCAGCAGTGAAGTACGAGGACTAGCGGGAGGTTCTAAAAACATTCAGTACTTC
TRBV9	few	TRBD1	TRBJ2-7	CASSGGTGGFDEQYF	TGTGCCAGCAGCGGGGGGACAGGGGGCTTCGACGAGCAGTACTTC
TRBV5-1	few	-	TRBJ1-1	CASSTLLRQDTEAFF	TGCGCCAGCAGCACACTATTGAGGCAGGACACTGAAGCTTTCTTT
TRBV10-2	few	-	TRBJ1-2	CASSVSGVHYGYTF	TGCGCCAGCAGTGTTTCGGGTGTTCACTATGGCTACACCTTC
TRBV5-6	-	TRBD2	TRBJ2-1	CASSLGQREVNEQFF	TGTGCCAGCAGCTTGGGCCAGCGGGAGGTCAATGAGCAGTTCTTC
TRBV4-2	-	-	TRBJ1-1	CASSRKGGENTEAFF	TGTGCCAGCAGCCGAAAAGGGGGGGAGAACACTGAAGCTTTCTTT
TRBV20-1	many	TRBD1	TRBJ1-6	CSAARGQGDSSPLHF	TGCAGTGCTGCCCGTGGACAGGGGGATAGTTCACCCCTCCACTTT
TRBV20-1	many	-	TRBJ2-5	CSANARETQYF	TGCAGTGCTAACGCCCGGGAGACCCAGTACTTC
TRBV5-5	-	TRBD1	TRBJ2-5	CASSLYPDRVEETQYF	TGTGCCAGCAGCTTATACCCGGACAGGGTAGAAGAGACCCAGTACTTC
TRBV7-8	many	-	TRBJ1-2	CASSSDTGGYGYTF	TGTGCCAGCAGCTCCGACACCGGCGGCTATGGCTACACCTTC
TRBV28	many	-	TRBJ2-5	CASSFYGQQETQYF	TGTGCCAGCAGTTTCTACGGACAGCAAGAGACCCAGTACTTC
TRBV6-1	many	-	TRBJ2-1	CASSARAGSYNEQFF	TGTGCCAGCAGCGCAAGGGCAGGGTCCTACAATGAGCAGTTCTTC